The T cell receptor beta chain under discussion was sequenced for a study of long-term antiretroviral therapy in people with HIV. Regarding the study as a whole: Increased diversity was seen after ART, yet it remained lower than in transplant donor controls. Repertoires looked antigen-experienced, with only a slight naive shift after ART. Clones that expanded before ART (that is, prior to treatment) dominated the repertoire at all time points.

An immunoSEQ assay, version v3.0, was performed at survey level. Libraries were prepared by immunoSEQ multiplex PCR; TCRdb keeps only in-frame clonotypes and omits some of them. The sample lists about 30,000 clones, 88% seen once, with 4.1% in the top ten. With respect to this clone: Antigen specificity is unknown.

Sequenced here: unsorted PBMCs, sampled 0.5 years after starting antiretroviral therapy. This TCR was sampled from a woman aged 18-29 years with HIV.

For the CDR3, the DNA is TGTGCCAGCACCCCACCGGGGTCCTACGAGCAGTACTTC. This gives the protein CASTPPGSYEQYF. The chain carries TRBV28 and TRBJ2-7, with D perhaps matching TRBD2 (5 bases). The CDR3 totals 13 residues. The germline gives CDR1 MDHEN, CDR2 SYDVKM. The V gene lost 7 bases and the J gene lost 1 base, with 11 bases spanning the gap.